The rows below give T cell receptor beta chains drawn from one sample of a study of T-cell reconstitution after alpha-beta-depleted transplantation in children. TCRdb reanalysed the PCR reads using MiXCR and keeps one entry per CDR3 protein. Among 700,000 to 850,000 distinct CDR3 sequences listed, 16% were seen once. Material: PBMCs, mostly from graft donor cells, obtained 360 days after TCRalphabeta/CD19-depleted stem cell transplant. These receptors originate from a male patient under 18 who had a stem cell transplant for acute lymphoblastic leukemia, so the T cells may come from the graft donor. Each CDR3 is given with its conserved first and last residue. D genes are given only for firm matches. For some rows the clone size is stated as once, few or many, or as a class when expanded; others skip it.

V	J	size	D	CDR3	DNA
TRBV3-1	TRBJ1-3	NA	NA	CASIGDVSGNTIYF	TGTGCCAGCATCGGGGACGTCTCTGGAAACACCATATATTTT
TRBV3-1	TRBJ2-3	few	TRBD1	CASNLRQGAKYF	TGTGCCAGCAATCTAAGACAGGGGGCAAAGTATTTT
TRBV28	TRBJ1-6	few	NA	CASSLFDSLNSPLHF	TGTGCCAGCAGTTTATTCGACAGTCTAAATTCACCCCTCCACTTT
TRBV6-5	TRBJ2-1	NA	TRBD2	CASSYTSGSSEQFF	TGTGCCAGCAGTTATACTAGCGGGAGTAGTGAGCAGTTCTTC
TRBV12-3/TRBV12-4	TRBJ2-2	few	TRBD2	CASSLRRLAVNTGELFF	TGTGCCAGCAGTTTAAGGCGGCTAGCGGTAAACACCGGGGAGCTGTTTTTT
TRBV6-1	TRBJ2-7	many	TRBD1	CASREDRAPTYEQYF	TGTGCCAGCAGAGAGGACAGGGCACCTACCTACGAGCAGTACTTC
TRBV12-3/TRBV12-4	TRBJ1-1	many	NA	CASSFRAPVGDAFF	TGTGCCAGCAGTTTCCGCGCCCCCGTGGGAGATGCTTTCTTT
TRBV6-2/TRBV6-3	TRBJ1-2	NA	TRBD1	CASSNQGAAAGYTF	TGTGCCAGCAGCAATCAGGGGGCGGCCGCGGGCTACACCTTC
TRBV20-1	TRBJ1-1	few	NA	CSARLNTEAFF	TGCAGTGCTAGACTGAACACTGAAGCTTTCTTT
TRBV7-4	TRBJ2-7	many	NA	CASFRGKIYEQYF	TGTGCCAGCTTCAGGGGAAAGATCTACGAGCAGTACTTC
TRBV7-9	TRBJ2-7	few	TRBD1	CASSATPGQGSYEQYF	TGTGCCAGCAGCGCCACTCCGGGACAGGGTTCCTACGAGCAGTACTTC
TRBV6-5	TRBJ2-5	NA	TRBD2	CAISSSTRLAGGQETQYF	TGTGCCATCAGTTCCTCGACTAGACTAGCGGGAGGTCAAGAGACCCAGTACTTC
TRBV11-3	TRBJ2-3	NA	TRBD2	CASSSPGLYTDTQYF	TGTGCCAGCAGCTCGCCGGGACTATACACAGATACGCAGTATTTT
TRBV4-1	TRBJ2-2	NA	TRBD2	CASSRLPLAGDTGELFF	TGCGCCAGCAGCCGCCTCCCACTAGCGGGAGACACCGGGGAGCTGTTTTTT
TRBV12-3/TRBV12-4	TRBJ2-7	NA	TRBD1	CASSFGPTGATYEQYF	TGTGCCAGCAGTTTTGGACCGACAGGGGCCACGTACGAGCAGTACTTC
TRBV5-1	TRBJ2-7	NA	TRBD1	CASSVGQGRYEQYF	TGCGCCAGCAGCGTGGGACAGGGTCGCTACGAGCAGTACTTC
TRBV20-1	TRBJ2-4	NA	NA	CSATRGRGAKNIQYF	TGCAGTGCTACCAGGGGAAGGGGCGCCAAAAACATTCAGTACTTC
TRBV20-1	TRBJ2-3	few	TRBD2	CSARLAGGKEDTQYF	TGCAGTGCTAGACTAGCGGGCGGGAAGGAAGATACGCAGTATTTT
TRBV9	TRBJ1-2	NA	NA	CASSVDTNYGYTF	TGTGCCAGCAGCGTAGACACGAACTATGGCTACACCTTC
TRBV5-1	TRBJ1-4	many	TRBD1	CASSMDRVNEKLFF	TGCGCCAGCAGCATGGACAGGGTAAATGAAAAACTGTTTTTT
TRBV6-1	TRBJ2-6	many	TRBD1	CASSDRGPGANVLTF	TGTGCCAGCTCTGACAGGGGGCCTGGGGCCAACGTCCTGACTTTC
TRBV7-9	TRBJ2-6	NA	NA	CASSPITGPGANVLTF	TGTGCCAGCAGCCCTATTACGGGGCCTGGGGCCAACGTCCTGACTTTC
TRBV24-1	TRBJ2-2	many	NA	CATSDRAGRPTGELFF	TGTGCCACCAGTGATCGGGCAGGAAGACCAACCGGGGAGCTGTTTTTT
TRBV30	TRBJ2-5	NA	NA	CAWSRLGETQYF	TGTGCCTGGAGCCGACTTGGGGAGACCCAGTACTTC
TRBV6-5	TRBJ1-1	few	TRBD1	CASSTDRDMNTEAFF	TGTGCCAGCAGTACGGACAGGGACATGAACACTGAAGCTTTCTTT
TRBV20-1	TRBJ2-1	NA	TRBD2	CSASPASGNEQFF	TGCAGTGCTAGCCCCGCTAGCGGGAATGAGCAGTTCTTC
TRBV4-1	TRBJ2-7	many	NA	CASSEDPSYEQYF	TGCGCCAGCAGCGAGGACCCCTCCTACGAGCAGTACTTC
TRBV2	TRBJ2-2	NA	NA	CASIQPSRPGELFF	TGTGCCAGCATACAGCCAAGCCGACCCGGGGAGCTGTTTTTT
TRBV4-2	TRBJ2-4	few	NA	CASSRMAIGENIQYF	TGTGCCAGCAGCCGGATGGCCATAGGAGAAAACATTCAGTACTTC
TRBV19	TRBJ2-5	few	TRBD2	CASTPGGTVQETQYF	TGTGCCAGTACCCCGGGAGGGACGGTCCAAGAGACCCAGTACTTC
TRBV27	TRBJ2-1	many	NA	CASSLSIANEQFF	TGTGCCAGCAGTTTATCGATAGCGAATGAGCAGTTCTTC
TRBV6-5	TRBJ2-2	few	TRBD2	CASSFVWTSGNTGELFF	TGTGCCAGCAGTTTCGTATGGACTAGCGGGAACACCGGGGAGCTGTTTTTT
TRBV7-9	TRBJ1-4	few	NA	CASSFTGHRKEKLFF	TGTGCCAGCAGCTTCACAGGCCATCGGAAAGAAAAACTGTTTTTT
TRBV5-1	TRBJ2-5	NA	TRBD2	CASSFRLGLAELYQETQYF	TGCGCCAGCAGCTTTAGGTTGGGACTAGCGGAGTTGTACCAAGAGACCCAGTACTTC
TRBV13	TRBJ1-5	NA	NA	CASSLGASPVGPQHF	TGTGCCAGCAGCTTAGGGGCCAGCCCAGTGGGGCCCCAGCATTTT
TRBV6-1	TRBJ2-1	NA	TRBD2	CASSVGAGISYNEQFF	TGTGCCAGCAGTGTGGGAGCGGGAATCTCCTACAATGAGCAGTTCTTC
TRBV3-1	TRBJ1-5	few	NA	CASSPSLILGRNQPQHF	TGTGCCAGCAGCCCCTCCTTAATTCTAGGGCGCAATCAGCCCCAGCATTTT
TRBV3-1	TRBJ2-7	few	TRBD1	CASSQMGQGLYEQYF	TGTGCCAGCAGCCAAATGGGACAGGGGCTCTACGAGCAGTACTTC